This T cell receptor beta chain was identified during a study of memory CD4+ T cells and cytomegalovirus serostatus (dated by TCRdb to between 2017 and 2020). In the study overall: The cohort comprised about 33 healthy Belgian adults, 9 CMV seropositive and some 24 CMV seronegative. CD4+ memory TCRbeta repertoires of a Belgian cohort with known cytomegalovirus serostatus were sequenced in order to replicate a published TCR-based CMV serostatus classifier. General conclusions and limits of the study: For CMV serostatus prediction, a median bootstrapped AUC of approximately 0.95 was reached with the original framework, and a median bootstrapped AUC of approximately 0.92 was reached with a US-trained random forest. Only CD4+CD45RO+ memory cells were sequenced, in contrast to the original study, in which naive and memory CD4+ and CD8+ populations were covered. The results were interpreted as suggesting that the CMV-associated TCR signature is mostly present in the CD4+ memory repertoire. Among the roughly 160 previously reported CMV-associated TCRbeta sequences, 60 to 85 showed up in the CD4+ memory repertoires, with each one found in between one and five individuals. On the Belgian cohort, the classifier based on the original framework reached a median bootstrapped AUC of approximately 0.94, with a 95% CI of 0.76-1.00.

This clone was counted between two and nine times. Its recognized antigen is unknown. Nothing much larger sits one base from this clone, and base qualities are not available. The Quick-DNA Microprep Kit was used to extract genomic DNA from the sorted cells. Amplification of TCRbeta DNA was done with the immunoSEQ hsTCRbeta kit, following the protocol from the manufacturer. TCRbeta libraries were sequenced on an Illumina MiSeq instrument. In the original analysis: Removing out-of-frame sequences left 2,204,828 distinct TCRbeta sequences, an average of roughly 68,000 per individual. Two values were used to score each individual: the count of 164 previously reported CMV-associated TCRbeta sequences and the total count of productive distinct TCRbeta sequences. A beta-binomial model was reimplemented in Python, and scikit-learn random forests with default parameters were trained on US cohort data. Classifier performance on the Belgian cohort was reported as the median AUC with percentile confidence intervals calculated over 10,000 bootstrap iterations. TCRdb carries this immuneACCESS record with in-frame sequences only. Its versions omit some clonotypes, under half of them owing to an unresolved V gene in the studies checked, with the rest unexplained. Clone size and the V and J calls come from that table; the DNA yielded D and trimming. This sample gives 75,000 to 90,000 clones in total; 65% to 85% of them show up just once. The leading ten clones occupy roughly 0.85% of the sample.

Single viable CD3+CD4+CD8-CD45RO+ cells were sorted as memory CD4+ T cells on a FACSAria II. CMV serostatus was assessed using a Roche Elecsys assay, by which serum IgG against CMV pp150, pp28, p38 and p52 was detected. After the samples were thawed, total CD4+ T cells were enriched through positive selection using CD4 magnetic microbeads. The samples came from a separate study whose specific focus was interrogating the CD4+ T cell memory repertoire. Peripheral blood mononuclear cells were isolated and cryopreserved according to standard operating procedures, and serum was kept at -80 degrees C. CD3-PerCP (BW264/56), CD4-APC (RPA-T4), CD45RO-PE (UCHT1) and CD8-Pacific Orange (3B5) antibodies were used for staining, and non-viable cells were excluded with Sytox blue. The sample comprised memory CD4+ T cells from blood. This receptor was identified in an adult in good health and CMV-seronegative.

CDR3 protein: CASSLRQTGQPQHF. In nucleotide form, the sequence is TGTGCCAGCAGTTTAAGGCAGACGGGTCAGCCCCAGCATTTT. The rearranged chain carries TRBV27 and TRBJ1-5, with the D gene uncertain. Counted from cysteine to phenylalanine, this CDR3 has 14 amino acids. The read is trimmed to its CDR3 DNA, 42 bases read in frame from base 1. The germline V gene (reference sequence) sets CDR1 to MNHEY and CDR2 to SMNVEV. Trimming removed 2 bases from V and 6 bases from J, leaving 11 bases between the germline ends.